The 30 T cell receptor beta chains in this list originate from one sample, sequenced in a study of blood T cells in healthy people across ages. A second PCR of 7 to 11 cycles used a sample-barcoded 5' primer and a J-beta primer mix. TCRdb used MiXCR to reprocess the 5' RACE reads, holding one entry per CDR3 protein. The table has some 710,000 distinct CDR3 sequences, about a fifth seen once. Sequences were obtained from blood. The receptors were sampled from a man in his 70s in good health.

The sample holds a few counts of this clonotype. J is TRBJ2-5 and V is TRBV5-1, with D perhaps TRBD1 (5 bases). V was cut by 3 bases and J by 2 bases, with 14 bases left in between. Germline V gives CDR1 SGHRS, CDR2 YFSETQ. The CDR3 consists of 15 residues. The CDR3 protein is CASSYTQGPQETQYF. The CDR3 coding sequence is TGCGCCAGCAGCTACACCCAGGGCCCACAAGAGACCCAGTACTTC.

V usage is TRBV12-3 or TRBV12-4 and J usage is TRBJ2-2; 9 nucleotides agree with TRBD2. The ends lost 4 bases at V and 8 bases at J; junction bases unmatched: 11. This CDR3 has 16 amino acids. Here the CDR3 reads CASSSTGTSRSGELFF. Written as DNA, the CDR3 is TGTGCCAGCAGTTCCACCGGGACTAGCCGGTCTGGGGAGCTGTTTTTT.

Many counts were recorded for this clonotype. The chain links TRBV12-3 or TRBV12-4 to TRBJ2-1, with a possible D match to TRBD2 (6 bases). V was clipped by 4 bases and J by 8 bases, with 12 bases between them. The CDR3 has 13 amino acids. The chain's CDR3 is CASSSGTPDEQFF. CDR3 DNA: TGTGCCAGCAGTTCCGGGACTCCCGATGAGCAGTTCTTC.

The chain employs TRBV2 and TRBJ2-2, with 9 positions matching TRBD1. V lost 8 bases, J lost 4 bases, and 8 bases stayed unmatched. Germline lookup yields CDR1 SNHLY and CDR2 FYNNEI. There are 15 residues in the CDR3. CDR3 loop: CASSRDRVTTGELFF. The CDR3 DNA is TGTGCCAGCTCGCGGGACAGGGTAACCACCGGGGAGCTGTTTTTT. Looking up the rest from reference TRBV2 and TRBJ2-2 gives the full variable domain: EPEVTQTPSHQVTQMGQEVILRCVPISNHLYFYWYRQILGQKVEFLVSFYNNEISEKSEIFDDQFSVERPDGSNFTLKIRSTKLEDSAMYFCASSRDRVTTGELFFGEGSRLTVL.

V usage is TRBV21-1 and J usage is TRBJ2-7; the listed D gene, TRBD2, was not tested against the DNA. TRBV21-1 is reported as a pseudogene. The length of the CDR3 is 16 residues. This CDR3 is CASSKALSGDSYEQYV. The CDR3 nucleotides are TGTGCCAGCAGCAAAGCCTTGAGCGGGGACTCCTACGAGCAGTACGTC.

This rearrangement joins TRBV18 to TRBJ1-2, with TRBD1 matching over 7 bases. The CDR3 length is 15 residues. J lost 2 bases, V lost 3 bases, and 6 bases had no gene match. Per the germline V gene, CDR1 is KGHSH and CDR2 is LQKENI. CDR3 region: CASSPERGGNYGYTF. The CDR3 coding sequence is TGTGCCAGCTCACCTGAACGAGGGGGCAACTATGGCTACACCTTC.

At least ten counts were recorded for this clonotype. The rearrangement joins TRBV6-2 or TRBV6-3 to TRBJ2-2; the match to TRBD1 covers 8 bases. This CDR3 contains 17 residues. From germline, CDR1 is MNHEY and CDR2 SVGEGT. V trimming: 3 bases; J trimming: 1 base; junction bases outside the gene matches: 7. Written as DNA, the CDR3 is TGTGCCAGCAGTTATCAGGGACAGGTCTTGAACACCGGGGAGCTGTTTTTT. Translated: CASSYQGQVLNTGELFF.

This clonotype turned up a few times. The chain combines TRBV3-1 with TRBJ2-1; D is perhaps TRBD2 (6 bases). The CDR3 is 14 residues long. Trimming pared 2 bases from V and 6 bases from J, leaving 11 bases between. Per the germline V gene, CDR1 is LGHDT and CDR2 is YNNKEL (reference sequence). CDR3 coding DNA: TGTGCCAGCAGCCAAACCGGGACTCTCAATGAGCAGTTCTTC. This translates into CASSQTGTLNEQFF.

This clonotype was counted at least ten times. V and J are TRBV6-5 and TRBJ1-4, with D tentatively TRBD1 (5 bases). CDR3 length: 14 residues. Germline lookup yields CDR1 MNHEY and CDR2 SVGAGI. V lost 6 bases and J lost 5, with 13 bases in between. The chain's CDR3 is CASRRQRGNEKLFF. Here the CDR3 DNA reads TGTGCCAGCAGACGACAGAGAGGGAATGAAAAACTGTTTTTT.

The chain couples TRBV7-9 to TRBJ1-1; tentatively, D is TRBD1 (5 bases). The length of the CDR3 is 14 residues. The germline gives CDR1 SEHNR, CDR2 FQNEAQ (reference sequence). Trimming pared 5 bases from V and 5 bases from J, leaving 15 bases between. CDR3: CASSPPLGVTEAFF. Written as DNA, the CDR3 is TGTGCCAGCAGCCCCCCTTTGGGGGTTACTGAAGCTTTCTTT.

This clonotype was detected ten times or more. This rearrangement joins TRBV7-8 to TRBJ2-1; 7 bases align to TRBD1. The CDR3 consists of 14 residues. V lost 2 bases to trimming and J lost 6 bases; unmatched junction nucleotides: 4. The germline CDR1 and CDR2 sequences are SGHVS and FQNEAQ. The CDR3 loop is CASSLSTGTNEQFF. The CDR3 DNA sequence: TGTGCCAGCAGCTTATCGACAGGGACCAATGAGCAGTTCTTC. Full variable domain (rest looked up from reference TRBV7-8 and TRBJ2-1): GAGVSQSPRYKVAKRGQDVALRCDPISGHVSLFWYQQALGQGPEFLTYFQNEAQLDKSGLPSDRFFAERPEGSVSTLKIQRTQQEDSAVYLCASSLSTGTNEQFFGPGTRLTVL.

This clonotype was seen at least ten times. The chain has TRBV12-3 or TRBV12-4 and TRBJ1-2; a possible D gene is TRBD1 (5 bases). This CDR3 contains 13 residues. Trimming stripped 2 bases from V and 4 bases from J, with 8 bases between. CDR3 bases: TGTGCCAGCAGTTTAAGGGGTGGCTATGGCTACACCTTC. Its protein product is CASSLRGGYGYTF.

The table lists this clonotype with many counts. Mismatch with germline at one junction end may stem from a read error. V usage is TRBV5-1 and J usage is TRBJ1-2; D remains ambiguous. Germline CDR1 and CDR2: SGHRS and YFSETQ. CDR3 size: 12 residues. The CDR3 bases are TGTGCCAGCAGCGGCACGGACTATGGCTACACCTTC. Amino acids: CASSGTDYGYTF.

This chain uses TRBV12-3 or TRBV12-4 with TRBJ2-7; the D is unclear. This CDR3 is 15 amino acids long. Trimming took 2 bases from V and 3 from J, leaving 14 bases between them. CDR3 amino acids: CASSLFGPRDYEQYF. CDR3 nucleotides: TGTGCCAGCAGTTTATTCGGACCAAGAGACTACGAGCAGTACTTC.

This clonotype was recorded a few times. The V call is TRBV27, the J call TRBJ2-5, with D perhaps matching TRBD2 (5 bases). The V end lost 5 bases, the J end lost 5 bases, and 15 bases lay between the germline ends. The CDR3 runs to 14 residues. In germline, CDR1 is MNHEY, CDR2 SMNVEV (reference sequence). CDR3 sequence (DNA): TGTGCCAGCAGTGGGTATGGGAGCCAGGAGACCCAGTACTTC. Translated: CASSGYGSQETQYF.

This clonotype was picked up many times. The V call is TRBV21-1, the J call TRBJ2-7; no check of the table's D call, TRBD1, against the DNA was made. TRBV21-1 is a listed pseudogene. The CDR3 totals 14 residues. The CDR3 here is CASSLRDRVYEQYV. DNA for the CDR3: TGTGCCAGCAGCCTCCGGGACAGGGTCTACGAGCAGTACGTC.

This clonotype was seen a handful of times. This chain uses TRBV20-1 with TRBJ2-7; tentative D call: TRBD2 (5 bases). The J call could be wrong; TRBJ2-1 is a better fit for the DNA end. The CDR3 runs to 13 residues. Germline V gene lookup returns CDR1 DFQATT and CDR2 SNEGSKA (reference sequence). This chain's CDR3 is CSARGAAGDEQFF. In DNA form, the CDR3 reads TGCAGTGCTAGAGGAGCCGCCGGGGATGAGCAGTTCTTC.

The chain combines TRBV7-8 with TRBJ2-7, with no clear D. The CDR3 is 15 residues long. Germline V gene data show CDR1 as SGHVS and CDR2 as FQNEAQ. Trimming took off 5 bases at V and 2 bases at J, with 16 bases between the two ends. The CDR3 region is CASSRDPTFAYEQYV. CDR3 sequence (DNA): TGTGCCAGCAGCCGCGACCCGACTTTTGCCTACGAGCAGTACGTC.

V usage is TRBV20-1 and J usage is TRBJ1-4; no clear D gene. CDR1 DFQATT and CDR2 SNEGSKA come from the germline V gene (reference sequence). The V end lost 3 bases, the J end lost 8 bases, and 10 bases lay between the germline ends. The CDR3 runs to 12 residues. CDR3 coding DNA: TGCAGTGCTAGTGACGTTTCGGAAAAACTGTTTTTT. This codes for CSASDVSEKLFF.

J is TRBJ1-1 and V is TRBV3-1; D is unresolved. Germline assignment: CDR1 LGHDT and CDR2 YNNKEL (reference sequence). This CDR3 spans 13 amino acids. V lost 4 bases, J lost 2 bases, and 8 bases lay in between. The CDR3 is CASSRRVNTEAFF. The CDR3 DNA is TGTGCCAGCAGCCGCCGGGTTAACACTGAAGCTTTCTTT.

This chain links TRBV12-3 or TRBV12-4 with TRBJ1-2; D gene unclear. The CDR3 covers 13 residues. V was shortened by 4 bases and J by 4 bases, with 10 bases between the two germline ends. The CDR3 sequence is CASSYLEGYGYTF. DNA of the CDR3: TGTGCCAGCAGTTACTTAGAGGGCTATGGCTACACCTTC.

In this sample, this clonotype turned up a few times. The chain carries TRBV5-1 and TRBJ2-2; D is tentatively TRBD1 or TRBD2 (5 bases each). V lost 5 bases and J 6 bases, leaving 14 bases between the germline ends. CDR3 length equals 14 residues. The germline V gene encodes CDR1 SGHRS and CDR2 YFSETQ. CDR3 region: CASRGDGRAGELFF. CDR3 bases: TGCGCCAGCAGAGGGGACGGTCGCGCCGGGGAGCTGTTTTTT.

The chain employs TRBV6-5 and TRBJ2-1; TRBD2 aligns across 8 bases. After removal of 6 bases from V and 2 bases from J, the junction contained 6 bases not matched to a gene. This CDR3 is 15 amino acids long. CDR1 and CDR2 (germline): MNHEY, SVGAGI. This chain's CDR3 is CASRPPGLAYNEQFF. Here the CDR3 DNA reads TGTGCCAGCAGGCCGCCGGGACTAGCCTACAATGAGCAGTTCTTC.

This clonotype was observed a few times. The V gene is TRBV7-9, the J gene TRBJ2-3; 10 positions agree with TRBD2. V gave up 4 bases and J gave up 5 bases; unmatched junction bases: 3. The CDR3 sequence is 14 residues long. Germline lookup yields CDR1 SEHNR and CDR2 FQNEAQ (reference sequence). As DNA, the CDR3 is TGTGCCAGCAGCTCTAGCGGGAGTCAAGATACGCAGTATTTT. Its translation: CASSSSGSQDTQYF.

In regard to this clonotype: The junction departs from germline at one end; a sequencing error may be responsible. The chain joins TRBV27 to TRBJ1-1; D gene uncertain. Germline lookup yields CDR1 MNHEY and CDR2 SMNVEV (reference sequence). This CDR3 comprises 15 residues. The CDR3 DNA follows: TGTGCCAGCAGTTTATTGGGGAGGAGGAACACTGAAGCTCTCTTT. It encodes CASSLLGRRNTEALF.

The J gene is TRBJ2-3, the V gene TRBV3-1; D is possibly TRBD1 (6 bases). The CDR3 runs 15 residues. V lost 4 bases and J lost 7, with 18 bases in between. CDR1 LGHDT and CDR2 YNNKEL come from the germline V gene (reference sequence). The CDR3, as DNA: TGTGCCAGCAGCCTAAGGCGGCAGGGGCTAAATACGCAGTATTTT. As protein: CASSLRRQGLNTQYF.

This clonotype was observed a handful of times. CDR3 region: CASSPQIYNEQFF. CDR3 sequence (DNA): TGTGCCAGCAGCCCGCAGATCTACAATGAGCAGTTCTTC. The rearrangement uses TRBV14 and TRBJ2-1; D uncertain. This CDR3 is built from 13 residues. The V and J ends lost 4 bases and 3 bases respectively, with 7 bases between them. Germline values: CDR1 SGHDN, CDR2 FVKESK.

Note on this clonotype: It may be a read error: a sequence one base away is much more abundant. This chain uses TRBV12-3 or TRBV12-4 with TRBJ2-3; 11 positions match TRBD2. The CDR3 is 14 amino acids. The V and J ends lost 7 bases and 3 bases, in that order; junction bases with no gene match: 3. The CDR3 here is CASNIAGGTDTQYF. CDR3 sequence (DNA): TGTGCCAGCAACATAGCGGGAGGGACAGATACGCAGTATTTT.

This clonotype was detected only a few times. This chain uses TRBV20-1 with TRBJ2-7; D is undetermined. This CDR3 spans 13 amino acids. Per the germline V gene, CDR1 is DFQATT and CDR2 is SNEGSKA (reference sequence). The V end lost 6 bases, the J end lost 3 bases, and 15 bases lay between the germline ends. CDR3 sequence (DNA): TGCAGTGCCCAAAAAACAGAGAACTACGAGCAGTACTTC. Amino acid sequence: CSAQKTENYEQYF.

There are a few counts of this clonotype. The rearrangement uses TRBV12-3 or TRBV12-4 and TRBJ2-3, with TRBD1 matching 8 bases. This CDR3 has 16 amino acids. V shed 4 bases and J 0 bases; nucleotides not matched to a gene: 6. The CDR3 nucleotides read TGTGCCAGCAGTTCCCGGACAGGGTCCAGCACAGATACGCAGTATTTT. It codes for CASSSRTGSSTDTQYF.